Below are 22 T cell receptor beta chains sequenced from a single sample in a study of identical twins. TCRdb fed the 5' RACE reads into MiXCR, producing one record per CDR3 protein. Of 690,000 or so distinct CDR3 sequences in the sample, 8.6% were seen once. This sample also appeared in a second study, on yellow fever vaccine responses in identical twins.

Material: PBMCs. The receptors were sampled from a woman aged 18 to 35 in good health.

Only a few counts were recorded for this clonotype. Just one base apart from a much larger clone, this may be a read error. V and J are TRBV4-3 and TRBJ2-7; D unresolved. The V gene's germline CDR1 is LGHNA and CDR2 YSLEER. The V gene lost 0 bases and the J gene lost 1 base, with 4 bases spanning the gap. The CDR3 runs 13 residues. CDR3 nucleotides: TGCGCCAGCAGCCAAGATCAATCCTACGAGCAGTACTTC. This gives the protein CASSQDQSYEQYF.

The sample holds many counts of this clonotype. The chain employs TRBV5-1 and TRBJ2-5; D could derive from TRBD1 or TRBD2 (5 bases each). The CDR3 totals 16 residues. V lost 3 bases, J lost 1 base, and 16 bases lay in between. Germline V gene lookup returns CDR1 SGHRS and CDR2 YFSETQ. CDR3: CASSWDPAFVQETQYF. In nucleotides, the CDR3 is TGCGCCAGCAGCTGGGACCCAGCATTCGTCCAAGAGACCCAGTACTTC.

This clonotype has just a few counts. DNA for the CDR3: TGTGCCAGTAGTAGAATGGGACAGGGGGAAAACATTCAGTACTTC. Residues: CASSRMGQGENIQYF. The chain employs TRBV19 and TRBJ2-4; 11 positions match TRBD1. The germline V gene encodes CDR1 LNHDA and CDR2 SQIVND (reference sequence). The CDR3 covers 15 residues. J lost 5 bases, V lost 4 bases, and 4 bases had no gene match.

Ten or more counts support this clonotype. V gene TRBV27 combines with J gene TRBJ2-1; the D gene is possibly TRBD1 (5 bases). V lost 6 bases and J 7 bases, leaving 13 bases between the germline ends. Germline assignment: CDR1 MNHEY and CDR2 SMNVEV (reference sequence). The length of the CDR3 is 13 residues. The CDR3 nucleotides read TGTGCCAGCAGCTTGTCAGGGATGAATGAGCAGTTCTTC. Protein sequence: CASSLSGMNEQFF.

This clonotype showed up many times. The chain has TRBV5-1 and TRBJ2-7, with 9 bases matching TRBD1. Germline values: CDR1 SGHRS, CDR2 YFSETQ. Trimming cost V 3 bases and J 2 bases; bases outside gene matches: 3. The CDR3 has 14 residues. DNA of the CDR3: TGCGCCAGCAGCTGGGACAGGGCAGCCTACGAGCAGTACTTC. It encodes CASSWDRAAYEQYF.

The chain joins TRBV6-5 to TRBJ2-3; the D is unclear. The CDR3 loop spans 16 amino acids. The germline V and J ends were trimmed by 0 bases and 2 bases, with 12 bases remaining between them. Germline-derived CDR1 and CDR2 are MNHEY and SVGAGI. Written as DNA, the CDR3 is TGTGCCAGCAGTTACTCTCGGGTAGCACCCACAGATACGCAGTATTTT. Its protein product is CASSYSRVAPTDTQYF.

This clonotype was picked up a small number of times. J is TRBJ2-5 and V is TRBV14; 7 nucleotides align to TRBD2. CDR3 length: 19 residues. The V and J ends lost 2 bases and 0 bases, in that order; junction bases with no gene match: 15. Germline V gene lookup returns CDR1 SGHDN and CDR2 FVKESK. Written as DNA, the CDR3 is TGTGCCAGCAGCCAAATTGCGGAACAAGCGGGGTGGTACCAAGAGACCCAGTACTTC. Translated, it gives CASSQIAEQAGWYQETQYF.

This clonotype showed up just a few times. The rearrangement links TRBV5-1 to TRBJ2-7; 8 bases are a match to TRBD2. J lost 0 bases, V lost 0 bases, and 5 bases had no gene match. Germline CDR1 SGHRS, CDR2 YFSETQ. The length of the CDR3 is 16 residues. This CDR3 reads CASSLEVAGNSYEQYF. The CDR3 DNA is TGCGCCAGCAGCTTGGAGGTAGCGGGGAACTCCTACGAGCAGTACTTC.

This clonotype was recorded at least ten times. This sequence joins TRBV24-1 and TRBJ2-1; D tentatively reads TRBD1 or TRBD2 (5 bases each). The germline V gene encodes CDR1 KGHDR and CDR2 SFDVKD. Deletions cut 5 bases from V and 4 bases from J, with 17 bases between. This CDR3 region has 16 residues. The CDR3 DNA reads TGTGCCACCAGTGGTTTAACCGGGACCGCTTACAATGAGCAGTTCTTC. Translated, it gives CATSGLTGTAYNEQFF.

This clonotype turned up a few times. J is TRBJ2-1 and V is TRBV12-3 or TRBV12-4, with a tentative D call TRBD1 (6 bases). CDR3 length: 15 amino acids. Trimming removed 5 bases from V and 2 bases from J, with 13 bases in between. The CDR3 DNA reads TGTGCCAGCAGTCAAGGGGCAGGGGCCTACAATGAGCAGTTCTTC. It encodes CASSQGAGAYNEQFF.

The rearrangement uses TRBV9 and TRBJ2-1; 11 bases align to TRBD2. With V trimmed by 0 bases and J by 6 bases, 17 bases remained unmatched. The V gene's germline CDR1 is SGDLS and CDR2 YYNGEE. CDR3 size: 20 residues. The CDR3 here is CASSVATGTSGKPPGNEQFF. DNA of the CDR3: TGTGCCAGCAGCGTAGCTACGGGGACTAGCGGAAAACCCCCCGGCAATGAGCAGTTCTTC.

This rearrangement joins TRBV13 to TRBJ2-2; D gene uncertain. Trimming took 4 bases from V and 0 from J, leaving 12 bases between them. The CDR3 spans 16 residues. Germline CDR1 PRHDT, CDR2 FYEKMQ (reference sequence). The CDR3 sequence: CASSSIADSNTGELFF. CDR3 DNA: TGTGCCAGCAGCTCAATTGCGGATTCGAACACCGGGGAGCTGTTTTTT.

This clonotype was detected only a few times. The chain links TRBV28 to TRBJ2-4, with 8 nucleotides matching TRBD2. There are 16 residues in the CDR3. CDR1 MDHEN and CDR2 SYDVKM come from the germline V gene. V was clipped by 6 bases and J by 1 base; unmatched bases: 8. The CDR3 DNA sequence: TGTGCCAGCAGCCCAAGCGGGAGTGAGGCCAAAAACATTCAGTACTTC. Protein product: CASSPSGSEAKNIQYF.

This clonotype was seen a few times. A read error may produce the germline difference seen at one junction end. This chain connects TRBV29-1 to TRBJ2-7; possibly TRBD1 for D (6 bases). The CDR3 has 13 residues. CDR1 is SQVTM and CDR2 is ANQGSEA in the germline V gene. The CDR3 DNA reads as TGCAGCGTGGAAGGGGGATCGGGGTCCGAGCAGTACTTC. Its translation is CSVEGGSGSEQYF.

The rearrangement links TRBV7-8 to TRBJ2-1; possibly TRBD1 or TRBD2 for D (7 bases each). Germline lookup yields CDR1 SGHVS and CDR2 FQNEAQ. The V end lost 1 base, the J end lost 2 bases, and 12 bases lay between the germline ends. The CDR3 covers 16 residues. The CDR3 loop reads CASSLDPGGAYNEQFF. CDR3 bases: TGTGCCAGCAGCTTAGATCCAGGGGGGGCCTACAATGAGCAGTTCTTC.

In this sample, this clonotype turned up a few times. The chain employs TRBV27 and TRBJ2-3; 7 bases fit TRBD2. Germline CDR1 is MNHEY and CDR2 is SMNVEV (reference sequence). The CDR3 is 15 amino acids. J was trimmed by 0 bases and V by 8 bases; bases with no gene match: 8. CDR3 nucleotide sequence: TGTGCCAGCGCCCTAGCGGAACTTAGCACAGATACGCAGTATTTT. Encoded protein: CASALAELSTDTQYF.

This clonotype was seen many times. This sequence joins TRBV5-1 and TRBJ2-7; 11 nucleotides line up with TRBD2. V was pared by 3 bases and J by 5 bases, with 7 bases of the junction left unmatched. This CDR3 spans 15 amino acids. Per the germline V gene, CDR1 is SGHRS and CDR2 is YFSETQ. CDR3 sequence (DNA): TGCGCCAGCAGCTCGGGACTAGCGGCCTTGGACGAGCAGTACTTC. Protein: CASSSGLAALDEQYF.

In its sample, this clonotype was seen a few times. The V gene is TRBV24-1, the J gene TRBJ2-1; 10 bases agree with TRBD2. The CDR3 is 16 amino acids. Germline trimming cut 10 bases from V and 7 bases from J; bases unmatched to any gene: 15. Germline CDR1 and CDR2: KGHDR and SFDVKD. The CDR3 region is CATGSKLAGSGNEQFF. The CDR3 nucleotides read TGTGCCACTGGCTCGAAACTAGCGGGAAGCGGTAATGAGCAGTTCTTC.

This clonotype was observed a handful of times. The J gene is TRBJ2-2, the V gene TRBV4-3, with 8 bases identical to TRBD2. V dropped 3 bases and J dropped 3; count of bases not matched to a gene: 6. The CDR3 runs 16 residues. In germline, CDR1 is LGHNA, CDR2 YSLEER. The CDR3: CASSQTTGLDTGELFF. CDR3 nucleotides: TGCGCCAGCAGCCAGACGACGGGACTAGACACCGGGGAGCTGTTTTTT.

This clonotype was seen at least ten times. The V and J genes are TRBV28 and TRBJ2-2; 9 positions match TRBD2. CDR3 length: 18 amino acids. Germline trimming cut 2 bases from V and 7 bases from J; bases unmatched to any gene: 14. The germline gives CDR1 MDHEN, CDR2 SYDVKM. CDR3 sequence (DNA): TGTGCCAGCAGTTTAGAGGATGTTGCGGGGGGGCAGATCGGGGAGCTGTTTTTT. Translating it yields CASSLEDVAGGQIGELFF.

This clonotype was detected only a few times. J is TRBJ2-2 and V is TRBV11-3, with D tentatively TRBD1 or TRBD2 (5 bases each). The CDR3 is 17 amino acids. Trimming pared 4 bases from V and 7 bases from J, leaving 22 bases between. CDR1 is SGHNT and CDR2 is YENEEA in the germline V gene. DNA of the CDR3: TGTGCCAGCAGCTCCGGGACGAGAGGGCTTAAGAGCGGGGAGCTGTTTTTT. It specifies CASSSGTRGLKSGELFF.

This clonotype has a handful of counts. The rearrangement uses TRBV7-2 and TRBJ2-2; D possibly corresponds to TRBD2 (6 bases). Germline V gene lookup returns CDR1 SGHTA and CDR2 FQGNSA. Trimming removed 5 bases at V and 2 bases at J, with 15 bases between. CDR3 length: 16 residues. The CDR3 loop reads CASSPAGTFNTGELFF. CDR3 DNA sequence: TGTGCCAGCAGCCCCGCGGGGACCTTTAACACCGGGGAGCTGTTTTTT. Full variable domain (rest looked up from reference TRBV7-2 and TRBJ2-2): GAGVSQSPSNKVTEKGKDVELRCDPISGHTALYWYRQSLGQGLEFLIYFQGNSAPDKSGLPSDRFSAERTGGSVSTLTIQRTQQEDSAVYLCASSPAGTFNTGELFFGEGSRLTVL.